The 12 T cell receptor beta chains below all came from one sample that was sequenced in a study of graft-versus-host responses after intestinal transplantation. The protocol was immunoSEQ multiplex PCR, while the TCRdb copy is restricted to in-frame clones and leaves out a portion. The data hold under 150,000 clones, with about 93% observed a single time. Antigens of these TCRs are unknown. This specimen was unstimulated CD4+ T cells sorted from spleen or lymph node cells, taken before intestinal transplant. These receptors originate from a human donor who received an intestinal transplant.

The chain recombines TRBV6-5 with TRBJ2-7; TRBD2 aligns across 7 bases. The ends lost 5 bases at V and 3 bases at J; junction bases unmatched: 4. Germline CDR1 is MNHEY and CDR2 is SVGAGI. This CDR3 has 13 residues. The CDR3 sequence is CASSPPGGYEQYF. The CDR3 DNA is TGTGCCAGCAGTCCCCCGGGAGGCTACGAGCAGTACTTC.

This clone occurred once. This chain joins TRBV7-9 and TRBJ2-1; 10 nucleotides line up with TRBD2. The CDR3 sequence is 17 residues long. The ends lost 5 bases at V and 3 bases at J; junction bases unmatched: 10. Germline CDR1 and CDR2: SEHNR and FQNEAQ (reference sequence). CDR3 residues: CASSPGLAGVRYNEQFF. The CDR3 DNA sequence: TGTGCCAGCAGCCCAGGGCTAGCGGGAGTCCGCTACAATGAGCAGTTCTTC.

The CDR3 DNA reads TGTGCCAGCAGCTCCACCGGGACAGGGGCTACTGAAGCTTTCTTT. Translation: CASSSTGTGATEAFF. This chain connects TRBV28 to TRBJ1-1; 10 nucleotides match TRBD1. CDR1 and CDR2 from the germline V gene are MDHEN and SYDVKM. With 6 bases clipped from V and 5 bases from J, the junction kept 9 bases outside the gene matches. This CDR3 has 15 residues.

V is TRBV6-5 and J is TRBJ1-2; D may be TRBD1 (6 bases). Germline V CDR1 and CDR2: MNHEY, SVGAGI. Between the trimmed V and J ends, which lost 6 bases and 8 bases, there was a span of 19 bases. CDR3 size: 14 residues. The CDR3 region has the DNA TGTGCCAGCAGGTGGGGGGGCGGCGGGGGAGGCTACACCTTC. Translated, it gives CASRWGGGGGGYTF.

This clone has a handful of counts. J is TRBJ2-5 and V is TRBV5-1; D not resolved. The germline V gene encodes CDR1 SGHRS and CDR2 YFSETQ. This CDR3 contains 11 residues. V was cut by 2 bases and J by 1 base, with 0 bases left in between. The chain's CDR3 is CASSFQETQYF. CDR3 coding DNA: TGCGCCAGCAGCTTCCAAGAGACCCAGTACTTC.

This rearrangement joins TRBV20-1 to TRBJ1-2; D is ambiguous. The CDR3 covers 11 residues. Germline V gives CDR1 DFQATT, CDR2 SNEGSKA (reference sequence). The CDR3 coding sequence is TGCAGAGCCAAAACTTCCTATGGCTACACCTTC. Protein product: CRAKTSYGYTF.

This chain joins TRBV18 and TRBJ2-7; D possibly matches TRBD1 or TRBD2 (5 bases each). This CDR3 has 13 residues. CDR1 is KGHSH and CDR2 is LQKENI in the germline V gene. Trimming left V 3 bases short and J 6 bases short, with 12 bases between. CDR3 sequence (DNA): TGTGCCAGCTCACCCCCCGGGGCGACCGAGCAGTACTTC. Protein: CASSPPGATEQYF. The full variable domain, completed using reference TRBV18 and TRBJ2-7, is NAGVMQNPRHLVRRRGQEARLRCSPMKGHSHVYWYRQLPEEGLKFMVYLQKENIIDESGMPKERFSAEFPKEGPSILRIQQVVRGDSAAYFCASSPPGATEQYFGPGTRLTVT.

The chain has TRBV29-1 and TRBJ2-1, with D perhaps TRBD2 (7 bases). The CDR3 extends over 13 amino acids. Germline lookup yields CDR1 SQVTM and CDR2 ANQGSEA. The DNA for the CDR3 is TGCAGAATAAGGGGGGGAGCCGACAATGAGCAGTTCTTC. Translating gives CRIRGGADNEQFF.

The genes are TRBV28 and TRBJ1-1; D unresolved. The germline V gene encodes CDR1 MDHEN and CDR2 SYDVKM. The CDR3 extends over 11 amino acids. V was pared by 6 bases and J by 3 bases, with 5 bases between. CDR3 nucleotide sequence: TGTGCCAGCAGCTCCTACACTGAAGCTTTCTTT. It yields the protein CASSSYTEAFF. The full variable domain, rest sourced from reference TRBV28 and TRBJ1-1, is DVKVTQSSRYLVKRTGEKVFLECVQDMDHENMFWYRQDPGLGLRLIYFSYDVKMKEKGDIPEGYSVSREKKERFSLILESASTNQTSMYLCASSSYTEAFFGQGTRLTVV.

This clone was seen only once. This chain connects TRBV5-1 to TRBJ2-3; D unclear. This CDR3 has 13 residues. Trimming pared 2 bases from V and 2 bases from J, leaving 6 bases between. Germline CDR1 is SGHRS and CDR2 is YFSETQ. The CDR3 coding sequence is TGCGCCAGCAGCTTTCTTTACACAGATACGCAGTATTTT. It specifies CASSFLYTDTQYF.

CDR3: CASSLAGQSYNEQFF. Written as DNA, the CDR3 is TGCGCCAGCAGCTTGGCGGGGCAAAGCTACAATGAGCAGTTCTTC. The V gene is TRBV5-1, the J gene TRBJ2-1; D possibly uses TRBD1 or TRBD2 (5 bases each). V was clipped by 0 bases and J by 3 bases, with 10 bases between them. The length of the CDR3 is 15 residues. The germline gives CDR1 SGHRS, CDR2 YFSETQ.

This chain's CDR3 is CASSLMDRANYGYTF. CDR3 bases: TGTGCCAGCAGCTTGATGGACAGAGCTAACTATGGCTACACCTTC. J is TRBJ1-2 and V is TRBV5-6; perhaps TRBD1 as D (6 bases). Trimming removed 1 base from V and 0 bases from J, with 10 bases in between. Germline values: CDR1 SGHDT, CDR2 YYEEEE. CDR3 length: 15 amino acids.